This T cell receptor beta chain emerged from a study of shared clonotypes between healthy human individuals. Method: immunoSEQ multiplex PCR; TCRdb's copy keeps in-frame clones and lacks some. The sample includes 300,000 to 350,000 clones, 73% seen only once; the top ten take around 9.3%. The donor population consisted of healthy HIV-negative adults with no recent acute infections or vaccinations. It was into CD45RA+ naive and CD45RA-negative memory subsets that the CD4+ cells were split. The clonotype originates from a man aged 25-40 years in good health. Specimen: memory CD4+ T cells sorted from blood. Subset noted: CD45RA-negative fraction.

This chain's CDR3 is CASSPQGAHEQYF. The DNA for the CDR3 is TGTGCCAGCTCACCACAGGGGGCTCACGAGCAGTACTTC. This chain uses TRBV18 with TRBJ2-7, with 7 bases matching TRBD1. The germline V gene encodes CDR1 KGHSH and CDR2 LQKENI. This CDR3 has 13 amino acids. Losses at the gene ends were 1 base for V and 5 bases for J; bases not matched to a gene: 2.